This T cell receptor (beta chain) appears in the sequencing data of a study of beta chain features in type 1 diabetes. On the study more broadly: Examination covered roughly 100,000,000 sorted cells spanning all samples.

One heparinised blood draw averaging roughly 100 mL was given by each donor. The isolated RNA, all of it, was reverse transcribed, so expressed TCRB transcripts were what got sequenced. The average output of naive, central memory and regulatory T cell samples was several million reads. TCRdb's copy holds only in-frame clones and misses some; the assay was immunoSEQ multiplex PCR. The data show about half a million clones, with approximately 10% seen just once and 0.045% to 0.05% held by the top ten. Turning to this clone: The antigen is unknown.

General study findings and limits: Type 1 diabetes patients had fewer VDJ junction insertions and more deletions.

Germline V gives CDR1 SGHTA, CDR2 FQGNSA. The V gene end was trimmed by 5 bases and the J gene end by 1 base; junction bases not matched to a gene: 13. The CDR3 sequence is 17 residues long. The TCR was taken from a woman younger than 30 in good health. The rearrangement uses TRBV7-2 and TRBJ2-7; TRBD2 matches 8 bases. The sample was naive CD4+ T cells from blood. CDR3: CASSHHVSGKGSYEQYF. DNA of the CDR3: TGTGCCAGCAGCCACCACGTTAGCGGGAAGGGTTCCTACGAGCAGTACTTC.